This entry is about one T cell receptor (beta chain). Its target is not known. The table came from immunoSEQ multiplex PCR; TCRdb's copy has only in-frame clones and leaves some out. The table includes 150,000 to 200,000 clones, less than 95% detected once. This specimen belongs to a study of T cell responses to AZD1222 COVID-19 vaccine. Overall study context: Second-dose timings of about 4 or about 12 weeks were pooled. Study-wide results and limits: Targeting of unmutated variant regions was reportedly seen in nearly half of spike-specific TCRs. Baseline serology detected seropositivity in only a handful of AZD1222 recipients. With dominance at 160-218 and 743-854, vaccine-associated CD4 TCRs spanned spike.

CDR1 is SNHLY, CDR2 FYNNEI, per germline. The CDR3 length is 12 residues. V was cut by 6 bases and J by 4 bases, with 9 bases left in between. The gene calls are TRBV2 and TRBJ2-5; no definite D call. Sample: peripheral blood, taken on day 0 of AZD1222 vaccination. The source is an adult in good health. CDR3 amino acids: CASRGNGETQYF. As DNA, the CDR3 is TGTGCCAGCAGGGGGAATGGAGAGACCCAGTACTTC.